One sample yielded the 30 T cell receptor beta chains listed below, sequenced in a study of shared clonotypes between healthy human individuals. TCRdb keeps only in-frame clones here, not all; method: immunoSEQ multiplex PCR. This sample has about 640,000 clones; around 72% occur once, and the top ten carry under 2%. What was sequenced was memory CD4+ T cells sorted from blood. Subset meaning: CD45RA-negative fraction. These receptors all stem from a woman aged 30 to 39 in good health.

The chain recombines TRBV5-1 with TRBJ2-7; 9 nucleotides align to TRBD1. Trimming removed 5 bases from V and 3 bases from J; junction bases left unmatched: 24. The CDR3 contains 20 residues. Per germline, CDR1 SGHRS and CDR2 YFSETQ. In DNA form, the CDR3 reads TGCGCCAGCAGTCCCATAATCGCACCGGGACAGGGTTTAGAAGACTACGAGCAGTACTTC. This codes for CASSPIIAPGQGLEDYEQYF.

This clone occurred a few times. V and J are TRBV19 and TRBJ1-5; D possibly corresponds to TRBD1 (6 bases). Germline V gene sequence: CDR1 LNHDA, CDR2 SQIVND (reference sequence). V was clipped by 6 bases and J by 0 bases, with 12 bases between them. CDR3 length equals 15 residues. The CDR3 spells CASSGTPNSNQPQHF. The CDR3 DNA reads as TGTGCCAGTAGCGGGACACCAAATAGCAATCAGCCCCAGCATTTT.

The chain combines TRBV9 with TRBJ2-7; 14 nucleotides line up with TRBD2. V lost 3 bases to trimming and J lost 0 bases; unmatched junction nucleotides: 2. This CDR3 spans 16 amino acids. Germline V gene lookup returns CDR1 SGDLS and CDR2 YYNGEE. The CDR3 DNA reads TGTGCCAGCAGCGAGGGGACTAGCGGGAGCTCCTACGAGCAGTACTTC. It yields the protein CASSEGTSGSSYEQYF.

The V call is TRBV11-2, the J call TRBJ2-1; tentatively, D is TRBD2 (6 bases). Germline-derived CDR1 and CDR2 are SGHAT and FQNNGV. The length of the CDR3 is 16 residues. V was clipped by 1 base and J by 9 bases, with 19 bases between them. Here the CDR3 reads CASSLGAGTVSGEQFF. The CDR3 coding sequence is TGTGCCAGCAGCTTAGGCGCAGGGACTGTTAGCGGTGAGCAGTTCTTC. Supplemented by reference TRBV11-2 and TRBJ2-1, the full variable domain reads EAGVAQSPRYKIIEKRQSVAFWCNPISGHATLYWYQQILGQGPKLLIQFQNNGVVDDSQLPKDRFSAERLKGVDSTLKIQPAKLEDSAVYLCASSLGAGTVSGEQFFGPGTRLTVL.

This clone has a handful of counts. The chain links TRBV30 to TRBJ2-2; unclear D gene. The V gene's germline CDR1 is GTSNPN and CDR2 SVGIG (reference sequence). Trimming removed 5 bases from V and 2 bases from J, with 3 bases in between. The length of the CDR3 is 11 residues. The CDR3 reads CAWANTGELFF. The CDR3, as DNA: TGTGCCTGGGCCAACACCGGGGAGCTGTTTTTT.

This clone came up once. The chain joins TRBV4-1 to TRBJ2-7; TRBD1 matches 10 bases. CDR3 size: 14 residues. V shed 4 bases, J shed 3 bases, and the junction held 3 bases outside the gene matches. The V gene's germline CDR1 is MGHRA and CDR2 YSYEKL. This CDR3 reads CASSRGQGGYEQYF. The CDR3 DNA reads TGCGCCAGCAGCCGAGGACAGGGGGGCTACGAGCAGTACTTC.

The chain couples TRBV19 to TRBJ2-7, with 8 nucleotides matching TRBD2. Germline V gives CDR1 LNHDA, CDR2 SQIVND (reference sequence). Unmatched junction bases numbered 15, after V lost 9 bases and J lost 5 bases. CDR3 length: 15 residues. The CDR3 loop reads CASHLSGSPAHEQYF. CDR3 in DNA: TGTGCCAGCCACCTAAGCGGGAGCCCAGCGCACGAGCAGTACTTC.

This chain joins TRBV18 and TRBJ1-5; the D gene is possibly TRBD1 (5 bases). The V gene lost 3 bases and the J gene lost 5 bases, with 11 bases spanning the gap. The CDR3 runs 14 residues. Germline CDR1 and CDR2: KGHSH and LQKENI. CDR3: CASSPQRGDQPQHF. In DNA form, the CDR3 reads TGTGCCAGCTCACCTCAAAGAGGGGATCAGCCCCAGCATTTT.

The count of this clone is one. The rearrangement links TRBV29-1 to TRBJ2-5; D ambiguous. Germline CDR1 reads SQVTM; CDR2 reads ANQGSEA. The CDR3 is 12 residues long. V lost 4 bases, J lost 1 base, and 7 bases lay in between. The CDR3 region has the DNA TGCAGCGTTGCAGTATCCCAAGAGACCCAGTACTTC. Translating gives CSVAVSQETQYF.

This chain links TRBV5-1 with TRBJ1-1; no firm D call. Germline loops: CDR1 SGHRS, CDR2 YFSETQ. V lost 1 base and J 2 bases, leaving 12 bases between the germline ends. CDR3 length: 15 residues. CDR3 in DNA: TGCGCCAGCAGCTTGAACGCGGGCCTAAACACTGAAGCTTTCTTT. This codes for CASSLNAGLNTEAFF.

The V call is TRBV7-9, the J call TRBJ2-3; D uncertain. The length of the CDR3 is 17 residues. Germline V gene data show CDR1 as SEHNR and CDR2 as FQNEAQ (reference sequence). Trimming took 4 bases from V and 0 from J, leaving 17 bases between them. CDR3 sequence (DNA): TGTGCCAGCAGCTCTCCCCCCCCCGGGCGGAGCACAGATACGCAGTATTTT. This translates into CASSSPPPGRSTDTQYF.

This rearrangement joins TRBV19 to TRBJ1-1, with 7 bases fitting TRBD1. This CDR3 has 16 residues. Trimming took 5 bases from V and 1 from J; bases not matched to a gene: 10. Per germline, CDR1 LNHDA and CDR2 SQIVND (reference sequence). CDR3 sequence: CASSVRWDSGNTEAFF. The DNA for the CDR3 is TGTGCCAGTAGTGTGCGTTGGGACAGTGGGAACACTGAAGCTTTCTTT.

The chain has TRBV5-8 and TRBJ1-5; D not resolved. The V end was cut by 0 bases, the J end by 5 bases, with 12 bases between. There are 15 residues in the CDR3. CDR1 and CDR2 (germline): SGHTS, YDEGEE. As DNA, the CDR3 is TGTGCCAGCAGCTTGGGGCGGACGAGGCATCAGCCCCAGCATTTT. Amino acids: CASSLGRTRHQPQHF.

The gene calls are TRBV11-3 and TRBJ2-7, with 7 positions matching TRBD2. CDR1 and CDR2 from the germline V gene are SGHNT and YENEEA. With 8 bases clipped from V and 1 base from J, the junction kept 5 bases outside the gene matches. CDR3 length: 13 residues. In nucleotides, the CDR3 is TGTGCCAGCCGGGCTAGCGGATCCTACGAGCAGTACTTC. This encodes CASRASGSYEQYF.

As to this clone: Other nucleotide sequences from this sample produce the same CDR3. J is TRBJ2-3 and V is TRBV5-4, with D perhaps assigned TRBD1 or TRBD2 (6 bases each). Germline values: CDR1 SGHNT, CDR2 YYREEE (reference sequence). The CDR3 consists of 15 residues. V lost 0 bases and J 1 base, leaving 9 bases between the germline ends. The CDR3, as DNA: TGTGCCAGCAGCTTGGCTGGGGGGCGCACAGATACGCAGTATTTT. This encodes CASSLAGGRTDTQYF. The variable domain in full, with the rest retrieved from reference TRBV5-4 and TRBJ2-3, is ETGVTQSPTHLIKTRGQQVTLRCSSQSGHNTVSWYQQALGQGPQFIFQYYREEENGRGNFPPRFSGLQFPNYSSELNVNALELDDSALYLCASSLAGGRTDTQYFGPGTRLTVL.

V gene TRBV28 combines with J gene TRBJ1-3, with D possibly TRBD1 on 5 matching bases. Trimming cost V 11 bases and J 0 bases, with 11 bases left between them. The CDR3 totals 13 residues. Germline V gives CDR1 MDHEN, CDR2 SYDVKM. The CDR3 is CAWGDYSGNTIYF. CDR3 in DNA: TGTGCCTGGGGCGATTACTCTGGAAACACCATATATTTT.

The rearrangement joins TRBV5-5 to TRBJ2-3, with D perhaps matching TRBD2 (6 bases). The length of the CDR3 is 15 residues. Germline V lookup: CDR1 SGHKS, CDR2 YYEKEE (reference sequence). The ends were cut back, 0 bases at V and 4 bases at J, with 12 bases in the middle. In DNA form, the CDR3 reads TGTGCCAGCAGCTTGGCGGGAGTCAGGGCAGATACGCAGTATTTT. It specifies CASSLAGVRADTQYF. Together with reference TRBV5-5 and TRBJ2-3, the CDR3 gives the full variable domain: DAGVTQSPTHLIKTRGQQVTLRCSPISGHKSVSWYQQVLGQGPQFIFQYYEKEERGRGNFPDRFSARQFPNYSSELNVNALLLGDSALYLCASSLAGVRADTQYFGPGTRLTVL.

This clone has a single count. The chain has TRBV2 and TRBJ1-3; D might be TRBD1 (5 bases). This CDR3 has 14 residues. In germline, CDR1 is SNHLY, CDR2 FYNNEI. Deletions cut 3 bases from V and 4 bases from J, with 10 bases between. Here the CDR3 DNA reads TGTGCCAGCAGTGATTGGGGCTTCGGAAACACCATATATTTT. It translates to CASSDWGFGNTIYF.

The table lists this clone with a count of one. This sequence joins TRBV5-6 and TRBJ2-1, with 14 positions matching TRBD2. Germline values: CDR1 SGHDT, CDR2 YYEEEE. The CDR3 runs 18 residues. V was pared by 0 bases and J by 7 bases, with 9 bases of the junction left unmatched. The CDR3 protein is CASSLEGLAGVRRNEQFF. DNA of the CDR3: TGTGCCAGCAGCTTGGAGGGACTAGCGGGAGTAAGAAGAAATGAGCAGTTCTTC.

Turning to this clone: One end of the junction fails to match germline, which may point to a read error. V and J are TRBV5-1 and TRBJ2-7; 12 bases are shared with TRBD1. This CDR3 region has 15 residues. Per germline, CDR1 SGHRS and CDR2 YFSETQ. The CDR3 DNA reads TGCGCCACCTCCCCGGGGACAGGGGGCTCCCACGAGCAGTACTTC. It encodes CATSPGTGGSHEQYF.

The genes are TRBV7-8 and TRBJ2-3, with D perhaps TRBD1 (5 bases). V was cut by 0 bases and J by 0 bases, with 10 bases left in between. This CDR3 is 16 amino acids long. Germline lookup yields CDR1 SGHVS and CDR2 FQNEAQ. CDR3 region: CASSLAYRSSTDTQYF. The DNA for the CDR3 is TGTGCCAGCAGCTTAGCGTACAGGAGTAGCACAGATACGCAGTATTTT.

This clone was recorded once. V and J are TRBV30 and TRBJ1-1; unclear D gene. Germline V gives CDR1 GTSNPN, CDR2 SVGIG (reference sequence). V was cut by 2 bases and J by 5 bases, with 12 bases left in between. This CDR3 region has 13 residues. CDR3 amino acids: CAWSTLTVTEAFF. The CDR3 bases are TGTGCCTGGAGTACGTTAACGGTTACTGAAGCTTTCTTT.

The chain couples TRBV6-1 to TRBJ2-5; perhaps TRBD1 as D (5 bases). The V and J ends lost 9 bases and 5 bases respectively, with 13 bases between them. CDR3 length: 12 amino acids. The germline CDR1 and CDR2 sequences are MNHNS and SASEGT. The CDR3 nucleotides are TGTGCCAGACTTACAGGCTGGGAGACCCAGTACTTC. It yields the protein CARLTGWETQYF.

A few counts support this clone. V is TRBV18 and J is TRBJ2-7; D may be TRBD2 (5 bases). The CDR3 is made up of 14 amino acids. Germline assignment: CDR1 KGHSH and CDR2 LQKENI. Trimming left V 1 base short and J 5 bases short, with 12 bases between. CDR3 protein: CASSPHPGADEQYF. DNA of the CDR3: TGTGCCAGCTCACCACACCCAGGAGCGGACGAGCAGTACTTC.

This clone was counted a single time. V is TRBV5-4 and J is TRBJ2-7; D may be TRBD2 (5 bases). The CDR3 has 15 amino acids. Looked up from germline, CDR1 is SGHNT and CDR2 is YYREEE (reference sequence). V lost 0 bases and J lost 7, with 17 bases in between. CDR3 in amino acids: CASSLGGLREKEQYF. CDR3 bases: TGTGCCAGCAGCTTGGGAGGGCTAAGGGAAAAAGAGCAGTACTTC. The whole variable domain, remainder taken from reference TRBV5-4 and TRBJ2-7, is ETGVTQSPTHLIKTRGQQVTLRCSSQSGHNTVSWYQQALGQGPQFIFQYYREEENGRGNFPPRFSGLQFPNYSSELNVNALELDDSALYLCASSLGGLREKEQYFGPGTRLTVT.

This chain connects TRBV6-5 to TRBJ2-7; perhaps TRBD2 as D (6 bases). The length of the CDR3 is 15 residues. Trimming removed 6 bases from V and 0 bases from J, with 15 bases in between. The germline V gene has CDR1 MNHEY and CDR2 SVGAGI. The CDR3 here is CASRQDWGDSYEQYF. The CDR3 nucleotides read TGTGCCAGCAGGCAAGACTGGGGGGACTCCTACGAGCAGTACTTC.

The J gene is TRBJ2-5, the V gene TRBV19; 7 positions agree with TRBD1. Germline lookup yields CDR1 LNHDA and CDR2 SQIVND (reference sequence). Trimming removed 7 bases from V and 5 bases from J; junction bases left unmatched: 4. The CDR3 extends over 12 amino acids. The CDR3 bases are TGTGCCAGTAACGACAGGGAGGAGACCCAGTACTTC. Translated, it gives CASNDREETQYF.

Details on this clone: The germline gene is not matched at one end of the junction; a read error may be the cause. The V call is TRBV19, the J call TRBJ2-7; the match to TRBD1 covers 7 bases. CDR3 size: 14 residues. Germline V gene data show CDR1 as LNHDA and CDR2 as SQIVND (reference sequence). CDR3 loop: CVSSPRQGSYEQYF. The CDR3 DNA follows: TGTGTCAGTAGTCCAAGACAGGGCTCCTACGAGCAGTACTTC. Drawing the rest from reference TRBV19 and TRBJ2-7, the complete variable domain is DGGITQSPKYLFRKEGQNVTLSCEQNLNHDAMYWYRQDPGQGLRLIYYSQIVNDFQKGDIAEGYSVSREKKESFPLTVTSAQKNPTAFYLCVSSPRQGSYEQYFGPGTRLTVT.

This clone was seen more than once but under ten times. The rearrangement links TRBV11-2 to TRBJ2-5; 10 nucleotides line up with TRBD1. The J call may be mistaken, given a closer DNA end match to TRBJ2-7. The V gene's germline CDR1 is SGHAT and CDR2 FQNNGV. The CDR3 has 16 amino acids. Here the CDR3 reads CASSLDLGTGDYEQYF. The CDR3 coding sequence is TGTGCCAGCAGCTTAGATCTCGGGACAGGGGACTACGAGCAGTACTTC.

This clone was seen repeatedly, ten times or more. CDR3 DNA: TGTGCCAGCAGTCAACTCGGGGAACTGGCTTTCTTT. Protein sequence: CASSQLGELAFF. This rearrangement joins TRBV28 to TRBJ1-1; no definite D call. V lost 5 bases and J 11 bases, leaving 15 bases between the germline ends. The CDR3 is 12 amino acids. Per germline, CDR1 MDHEN and CDR2 SYDVKM.